This TCR beta chain was sequenced for a study of control samples from healthy donors and cancer patients. Trimming at V came to 6 bases and at J to 3 bases, leaving 6 bases not matched to a gene. The CDR3 has 15 residues. Germline assignment: CDR1 KGHSH and CDR2 LQKENI. Using immunoSEQ multiplex PCR, the repertoire was profiled, and TCRdb retains in-frame clones only, with some absent. The table lists 100,000 or so clones, about 83% of them singletons. The clonotype comes from a woman between 45 and 65 years old in good health. The sequencing input was blood. The chain joins TRBV18 to TRBJ1-5; 9 nucleotides line up with TRBD1. CDR3 protein: CASSLDRGNNQPQHF. The CDR3 bases are TGTGCCAGCTCTCTCGACAGGGGGAACAATCAGCCCCAGCATTTT.